The sequence of this T cell receptor beta chain was determined in a study of T cell changes during pregnancy in multiple sclerosis. Assay: immunoSEQ multiplex PCR; the TCRdb copy retains only in-frame clones and omits some. The sample carries under 50,000 clones, around 89% recorded once. The sequence derives from a female donor with multiple sclerosis, enrolled in a pregnancy study. Sequenced material: CD4+ T cells from peripheral blood mononuclear cells, taken after pregnancy.

CDR3 loop: CASSHRGANEKLFF. The CDR3 coding sequence is TGTGCCAGCAGTCACAGGGGTGCTAATGAAAAACTGTTTTTT. The chain links TRBV2 to TRBJ1-4; 7 positions agree with TRBD1. Germline loops: CDR1 SNHLY, CDR2 FYNNEI. The CDR3 is 14 amino acids. Trimming took 5 bases from V and 3 from J; bases not matched to a gene: 3.